This T cell receptor beta chain comes out of a study of T-cell reconstitution after alpha-beta-depleted transplantation in children. This clonotype was observed at least ten times. In germline, CDR1 is SGHTA, CDR2 FQGNSA. V dropped 2 bases and J dropped 6 bases, with 7 bases sitting between them. The CDR3 totals 13 residues. Preparation of the TCRbeta library was carried out with unique molecular identifiers. TCRdb ran MiXCR on the PCR reads and lists one entry per CDR3 protein. The sample lists some 300,000 distinct CDR3 sequences, around a tenth occurring once. The material was PBMCs, obtained before TCRalphabeta/CD19-depleted stem cell transplant. This TCR was recovered from a boy younger than two with acute myeloid leukemia, due to receive a stem cell transplant. The rearrangement uses TRBV7-2 and TRBJ2-2; no definite D call. This chain's CDR3 is CASSLRSAGELFF. Here the CDR3 DNA reads TGTGCCAGCAGCTTACGCAGTGCCGGGGAGCTGTTTTTT.